This entry features one T cell receptor beta chain sequence. This clone was found once. Its antigen remains unidentified. The sample holds no much larger clone one base away, and base qualities are not on file. The CDR3 regions of human TCRbeta chains were subjected to immunosequencing. The study's processing was this. Repertoire TCRs were checked for matches against a reference library of SARS-CoV-2-specific TCRs that had been generated using the MIRA antigen-specificity platform. Breadth was defined as the fraction of unique TCRs that were SARS-CoV-2-associated. Depth was defined as the fraction of total T cells that were SARS-CoV-2-associated. Each spike-specific TCR was assigned to its reactive spike region and to a CD4 or CD8 class using the MIRA data. Log10-transformed breadth and depth values were compared by one-way ANOVA with Sidak's multiple comparisons tests. In its TCRdb copy, this immuneACCESS table keeps in-frame sequences only and misses some clones. Where compared with another copy, unresolved V genes explain less than half of these, and the others have no known cause. V and J calls plus clone size are reproduced from that table; the DNA served to infer D and trimming. Present in this sample are over 110,000 clones, almost 95% of which were seen just once. The ten largest clonotypes hold 9% to 9.5% of the sample.

The data stem from a study of T cell responses to AZD1222 COVID-19 vaccine (dated by TCRdb to the early 2020s). General notes on the study: A total of 233 trial participants underwent TCR sequencing, of whom some 210 received two doses of AZD1222 and roughly 25 received two doses of the MenACWY control vaccine. Trial participants were enrolled by age into 18-55, 56-69 and 70-plus year subgroups, with around 150, 28 and 57 TCR-sequenced participants respectively. The paper's findings and limits, for the study overall: Vaccine-associated CD4 TCRs spanned the whole spike protein, with dominant responses in regions 160-218 and 743-854. Reportedly, close to half of the unique spike-specific TCRs recognized epitopes lying outside the regions that are mutated in the B.1.351 and B.1.1.7 variants. Most participants were white British and females outnumbered males, and the authors suggested that clonal diversity may have been underestimated. Conclusions about previously exposed vaccinees were limited because only a handful of AZD1222 recipients were SARS-CoV-2 seropositive at baseline. Because no day 14 peak-response samples were available, repertoires were characterized only after the peak T cell response. In the small 56-69-year group, the increase in depth fell short of significance, most likely because of low power. Spike-specific TCR breadth and depth rose significantly after two AZD1222 doses compared with day 0 and with MenACWY recipients.

Explained via the paper, the time point label denotes: about 28 days (+/-7) after the second vaccine dose. AZD1222 recipients with second doses at about 4 weeks or about 12 weeks were pooled, because spike-specific TCR depth and breadth did not differ between schedules. Vaccinee samples were obtained from the UK trials COV001 and COV002, which included a single-blind randomized controlled phase 2/3 trial of AZD1222 (ChAdOx1 nCoV-19) in healthy adults. For TCRbeta chain sequencing, PBMC samples from trial participants were taken at day 0 and at day 28 after the second dose. The receptor's source is an adult who received the AZD1222 COVID-19 vaccine. The source material was peripheral blood, sampled 28 days after the second AZD1222 dose.

The CDR3 region: CASSLGGVGNQPQHF. The nucleotides read TGTGCCAGCAGCTTAGGAGGGGTTGGAAATCAGCCCCAGCATTTT. The chain couples TRBV7-2 to TRBJ1-5; TRBD1 is a possible D gene, resting on 5 matching bases. The CDR3 contains 15 residues, cysteine and phenylalanine counted. The read is trimmed to its CDR3 DNA, 45 bases read in frame from base 1. V drops 1 base and J drops 4 bases, leaving 11 bases in between. In the germline V gene, CDR1 corresponds to SGHTA and CDR2 to FQGNSA.